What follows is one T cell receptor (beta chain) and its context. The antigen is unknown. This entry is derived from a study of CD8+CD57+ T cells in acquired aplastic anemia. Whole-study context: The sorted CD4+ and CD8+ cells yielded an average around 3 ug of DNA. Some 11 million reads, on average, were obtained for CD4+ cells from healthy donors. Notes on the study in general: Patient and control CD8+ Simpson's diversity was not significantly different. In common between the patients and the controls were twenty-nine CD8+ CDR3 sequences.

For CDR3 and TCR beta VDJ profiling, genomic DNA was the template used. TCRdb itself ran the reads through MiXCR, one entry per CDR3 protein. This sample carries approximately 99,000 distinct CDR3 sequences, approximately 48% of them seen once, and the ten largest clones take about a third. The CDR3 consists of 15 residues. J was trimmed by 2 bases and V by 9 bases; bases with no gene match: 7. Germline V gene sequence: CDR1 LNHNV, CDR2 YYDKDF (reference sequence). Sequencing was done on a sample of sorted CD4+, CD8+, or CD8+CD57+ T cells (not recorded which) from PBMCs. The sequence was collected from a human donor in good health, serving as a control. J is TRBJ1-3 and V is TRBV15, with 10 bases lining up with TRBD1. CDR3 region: CATEPDRGPGNTIYF. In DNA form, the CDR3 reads TGTGCCACGGAACCCGACAGGGGGCCTGGAAACACCATATATTTT.